Listed below are T cell receptor beta chains from one sample, sequenced in a study of T cells in tuberculosis. TCRdb's copy holds only in-frame clones and misses some; the assay was immunoSEQ multiplex PCR. This sample has approximately 100,000 clones; under 95% occur once, and the top ten carry approximately 1.9%. The sample was CD1b-GMM tetramer-negative cells sorted from PBMCs. Every receptor here comes from an adult woman with latent tuberculosis. CDR3s include the opening cysteine and the closing phenylalanine or tryptophan. Each record gives: D gene, V gene, clone size, J gene, CDR3 length, CDR3 protein, CDR3 DNA. The D gene is left open where the match is weak. A row's size may be missing; if present it is once, few, many or a size class.

>TRBD2|TRBV6-1|.|TRBJ2-1|14
CASSELAGGGEQFF
TGTGCCAGCAGTGAATTAGCGGGGGGGGGTGAGCAGTTCTTC
>.|TRBV7-7|.|TRBJ2-1|16
CASSQGIGQSTNEQFF
TGTGCTAGCAGCCAGGGTATAGGTCAGTCAACCAATGAGCAGTTCTTC
>TRBD1|TRBV27|.|TRBJ2-5|15
CASSRQGAPGETQYF
TGTGCCAGCAGCAGACAGGGGGCGCCCGGAGAGACCCAGTACTTC
>TRBD2|TRBV27|.|TRBJ2-1|19
CASRMTSGGLTSSYNEQFF
TGTGCCAGCAGAATGACTAGCGGGGGCCTCACGAGCTCCTACAATGAGCAGTTCTTC
>TRBD1|TRBV29-1|.|TRBJ2-2|13
CSVVRGLTGELFF
TGCAGCGTTGTCAGGGGGCTTACCGGGGAGCTGTTTTTT
>TRBD2|TRBV4-2|.|TRBJ2-1|16
CASSPILAATYNEQFF
TGTGCCAGCAGCCCTATTCTAGCGGCCACCTACAATGAGCAGTTCTTC
>TRBD2|TRBV19|once|TRBJ2-3|16
CATSWASGGLTDTQYF
TGTGCCACCAGTTGGGCTAGCGGGGGCCTCACAGATACGCAGTATTTT
>TRBD1|TRBV25-1|.|TRBJ2-2|14
CASSTGGYTGELFF
TGTGCCAGCAGTACAGGGGGATACACCGGGGAGCTGTTTTTT
>TRBD2|TRBV2|.|TRBJ2-3|16
CASSGTSPASTDTQYF
TGTGCCAGCAGCGGGACTAGTCCCGCTAGCACAGATACGCAGTATTTT
>.|TRBV7-2|.|TRBJ2-5|16
CASSIAASPIQETQYF
TGTGCCAGCAGTATAGCCGCCTCCCCCATACAAGAGACCCAGTACTTC
>TRBD2|TRBV4-1|.|TRBJ2-3|15
CASSQVSGGADTQYF
TGCGCCAGCAGCCAAGTTAGCGGGGGGGCGGATACGCAGTATTTT
>.|TRBV9|.|TRBJ1-1|16
CASSAQPGHLNTEAFF
TGTGCCAGCAGCGCCCAGCCGGGACATCTGAACACTGAAGCTTTCTTT
>.|TRBV5-1|.|TRBJ1-2|13
CASSLEGGYGYTF
TGCGCCAGCAGCTTGGAGGGGGGGTATGGCTACACCTTC
>TRBD1|TRBV7-9|once|TRBJ1-3|15
CASSLGGGSGNTIYF
TGTGCCAGCAGCTTAGGAGGGGGCTCCGGAAACACCATATATTTT
>.|TRBV2|.|TRBJ2-3|15
CASSEGRRGTDTQYF
TGTGCCAGCAGTGAGGGCAGGAGAGGGACAGATACGCAGTATTTT
>TRBD1|TRBV5-4|.|TRBJ2-6|18
CASRPTTGGVSGANVLTF
TGTGCCAGCAGACCTACGACAGGGGGCGTTTCTGGGGCCAACGTCCTGACTTTC
>TRBD2|TRBV7-8|.|TRBJ2-5|14
CASSLRGGGETQYF
TGTGCCAGCAGCTTGCGGGGGGGCGGTGAGACCCAGTACTTC
>.|TRBV7-3|.|TRBJ1-1|15
CASSLGQGGNTEAFF
TGTGCCAGCAGCTTAGGGCAGGGAGGGAACACTGAAGCTTTCTTT
>TRBD1|TRBV5-1|.|TRBJ1-6|15
CASSLSTGRISPLHF
TGCGCCAGCAGCTTGTCGACAGGGCGAATCTCACCCCTCCACTTT
>.|TRBV7-9|.|TRBJ2-3|18
CASSLSWLLDRTTDTQYF
TGTGCCAGCAGCTTATCCTGGTTACTCGACAGGACCACAGATACGCAGTATTTT
>TRBD2|TRBV19|.|TRBJ2-7|15
CASSIGASGNYEQYF
TGTGCCAGTAGTATTGGGGCTAGCGGAAACTACGAGCAGTACTTC
>.|TRBV4-1|.|TRBJ1-6|15
CASSQEGDYNSPLHF
TGCGCCAGCAGCCAAGAAGGGGATTATAATTCACCCCTCCACTTT
>.|TRBV2|.|TRBJ2-2|12
CASSEFSGELFF
TGTGCCAGCAGTGAATTTAGCGGGGAGCTGTTTTTT
>TRBD1|TRBV15|.|TRBJ1-1|14
CATSRDRTNTEAFF
TGTGCCACCAGCAGGGACAGGACGAACACTGAAGCTTTCTTT
>.|TRBV30|.|TRBJ1-2|11
CAWTGNYGYTF
TGTGCCTGGACGGGTAACTATGGCTACACCTTC
>TRBD1|TRBV5-6|.|TRBJ1-6|13
CASGRDRWTPLHF
TGTGCCAGCGGCCGGGACAGGTGGACACCCCTCCACTTT
>.|TRBV6-5|.|TRBJ2-1|13
CASTRGARNEQFF
TGTGCCAGCACTCGGGGGGCACGCAATGAGCAGTTCTTC
>TRBD2|TRBV7-2|.|TRBJ2-4|17
CASSLGVMRDYKNIQYF
TGTGCCAGCAGCTTAGGGGTGATGAGGGACTACAAAAACATTCAGTACTTC
>.|TRBV6-1|.|TRBJ1-5|17
CASSAQPPVGPNQPQHF
TGTGCCAGCAGTGCACAGCCTCCGGTGGGGCCAAATCAGCCCCAGCATTTT
>TRBD1|TRBV5-5|once|TRBJ1-2|14
CASSTGGGNYGYTF
TGTGCCAGCTCCACAGGGGGGGGTAACTATGGCTACACCTTC
>.|TRBV11-2|.|TRBJ1-6|14
CASTRAGGSSPLHF
TGTGCCAGCACCCGAGCTGGGGGGAGTTCACCCCTCCACTTT
>.|TRBV11-2|.|TRBJ1-2|14
CASSHRTALYGYTF
TGTGCCAGCAGCCATCGGACAGCTCTTTATGGCTACACCTTC
>.|TRBV25-1|.|TRBJ1-5|14
CASSEPGNNQPQHF
TGTGCCAGCAGTGAACCAGGGAACAATCAGCCCCAGCATTTT